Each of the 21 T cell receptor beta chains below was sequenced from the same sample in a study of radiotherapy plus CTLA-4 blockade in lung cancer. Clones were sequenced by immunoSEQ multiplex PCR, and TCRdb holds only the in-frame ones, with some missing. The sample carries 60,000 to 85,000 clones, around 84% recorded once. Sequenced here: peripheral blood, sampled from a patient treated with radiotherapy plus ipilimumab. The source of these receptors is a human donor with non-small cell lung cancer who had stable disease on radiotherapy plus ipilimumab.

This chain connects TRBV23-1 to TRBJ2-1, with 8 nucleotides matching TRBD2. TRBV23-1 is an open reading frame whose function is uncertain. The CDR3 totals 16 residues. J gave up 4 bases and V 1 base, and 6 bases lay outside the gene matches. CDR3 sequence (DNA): TGCGCCAGCAGTCAATTGGAACTAGCGGCTTACAATGAGCAGTTCTTC. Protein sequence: CASSQLELAAYNEQFF.

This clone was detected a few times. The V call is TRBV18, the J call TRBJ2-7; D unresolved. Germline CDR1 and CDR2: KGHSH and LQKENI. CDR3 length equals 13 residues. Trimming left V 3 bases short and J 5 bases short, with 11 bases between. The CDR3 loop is CASSPLSGNEQYF. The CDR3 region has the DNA TGTGCCAGCTCACCCCTATCGGGTAACGAGCAGTACTTC.

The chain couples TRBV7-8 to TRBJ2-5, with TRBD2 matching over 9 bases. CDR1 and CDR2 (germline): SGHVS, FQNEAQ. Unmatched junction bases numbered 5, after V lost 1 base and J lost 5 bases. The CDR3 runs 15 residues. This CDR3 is CASSLGGLAPETQYF. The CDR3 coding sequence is TGTGCCAGCAGCTTAGGGGGACTAGCCCCCGAGACCCAGTACTTC.

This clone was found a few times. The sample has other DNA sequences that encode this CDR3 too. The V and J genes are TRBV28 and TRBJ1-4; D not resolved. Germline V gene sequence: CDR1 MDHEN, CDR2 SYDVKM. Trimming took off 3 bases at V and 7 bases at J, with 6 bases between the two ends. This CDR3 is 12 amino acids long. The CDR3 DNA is TGTGCCAGCAGTTTGTCCCGTGAAAAACTGTTTTTT. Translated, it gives CASSLSREKLFF.

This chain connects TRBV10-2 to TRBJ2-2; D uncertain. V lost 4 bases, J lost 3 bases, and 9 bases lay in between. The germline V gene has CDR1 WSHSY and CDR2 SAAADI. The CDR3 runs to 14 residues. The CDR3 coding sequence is TGCGCCAGCAGTGTGGCTCGAGACACCGGGGAGCTGTTTTTT. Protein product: CASSVARDTGELFF.

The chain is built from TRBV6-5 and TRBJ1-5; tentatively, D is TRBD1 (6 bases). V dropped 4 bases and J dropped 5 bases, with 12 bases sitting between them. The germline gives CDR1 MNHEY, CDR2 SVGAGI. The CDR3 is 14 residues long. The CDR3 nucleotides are TGTGCCAGCAGTTCAAAGGGGGACGATCAGCCCCAGCATTTT. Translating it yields CASSSKGDDQPQHF.

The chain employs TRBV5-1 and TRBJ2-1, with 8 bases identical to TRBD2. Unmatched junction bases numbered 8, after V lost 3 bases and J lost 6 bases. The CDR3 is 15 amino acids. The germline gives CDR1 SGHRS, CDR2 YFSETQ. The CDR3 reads CASSSAGDKGNEQFF. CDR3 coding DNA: TGCGCCAGCAGCTCAGCGGGAGATAAGGGCAATGAGCAGTTCTTC.

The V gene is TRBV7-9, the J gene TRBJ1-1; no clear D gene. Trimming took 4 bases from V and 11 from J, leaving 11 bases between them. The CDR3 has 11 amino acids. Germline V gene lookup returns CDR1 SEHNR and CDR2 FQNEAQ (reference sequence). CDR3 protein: CASSSASLAFF. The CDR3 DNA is TGTGCCAGCAGCTCCGCCTCTCTGGCTTTCTTT.

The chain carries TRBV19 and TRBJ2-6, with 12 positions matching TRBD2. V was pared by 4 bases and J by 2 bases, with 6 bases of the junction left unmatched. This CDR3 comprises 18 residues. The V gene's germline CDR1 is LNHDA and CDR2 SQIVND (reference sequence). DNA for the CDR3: TGTGCCAGTAGTAGCGGACTAGCGGGAAATACTGGGGCCAACGTCCTGACTTTC. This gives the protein CASSSGLAGNTGANVLTF.

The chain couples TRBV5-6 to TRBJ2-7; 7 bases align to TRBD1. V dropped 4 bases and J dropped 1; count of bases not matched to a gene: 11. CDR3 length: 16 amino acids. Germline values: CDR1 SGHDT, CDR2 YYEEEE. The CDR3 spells CASSMELTGVSYEQYF. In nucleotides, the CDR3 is TGTGCCAGCAGCATGGAACTTACAGGGGTTTCCTACGAGCAGTACTTC.

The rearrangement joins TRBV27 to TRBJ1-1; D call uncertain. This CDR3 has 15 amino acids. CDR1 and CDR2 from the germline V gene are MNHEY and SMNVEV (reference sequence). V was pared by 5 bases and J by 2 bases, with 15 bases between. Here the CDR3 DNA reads TGTGCCAGCAGTCCAACACCGTCCTCTAACACTGAAGCTTTCTTT. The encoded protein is CASSPTPSSNTEAFF.

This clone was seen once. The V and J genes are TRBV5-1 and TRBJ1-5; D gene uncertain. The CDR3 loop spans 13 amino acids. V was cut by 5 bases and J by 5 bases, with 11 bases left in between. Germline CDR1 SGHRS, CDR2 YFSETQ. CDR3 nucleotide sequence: TGCGCCAGCAGTCTCGGGAGCCATCAGCCCCAGCATTTT. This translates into CASSLGSHQPQHF.

CDR3 nucleotides: TGTGCCAGCTCACTGCGGGACTACGAGCAGTACTTC. Protein product: CASSLRDYEQYF. This chain uses TRBV18 with TRBJ2-7; tentatively, D is TRBD2 (6 bases). The V gene's germline CDR1 is KGHSH and CDR2 LQKENI. The CDR3 extends over 12 amino acids. V was pared by 4 bases and J by 3 bases, with 7 bases between.

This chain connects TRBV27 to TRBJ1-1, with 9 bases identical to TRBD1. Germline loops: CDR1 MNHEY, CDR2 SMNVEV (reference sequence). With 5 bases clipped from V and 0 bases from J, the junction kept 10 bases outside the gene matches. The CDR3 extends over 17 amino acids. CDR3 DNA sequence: TGTGCCAGCAGTCCCGGACAGGGGCGATACCTGAACACTGAAGCTTTCTTT. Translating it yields CASSPGQGRYLNTEAFF.

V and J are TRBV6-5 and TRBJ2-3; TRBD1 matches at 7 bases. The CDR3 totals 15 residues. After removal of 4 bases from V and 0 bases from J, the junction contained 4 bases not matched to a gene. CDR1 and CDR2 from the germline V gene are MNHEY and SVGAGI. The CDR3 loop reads CASSLGGASTDTQYF. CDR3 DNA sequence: TGTGCCAGCAGTTTAGGGGGCGCCAGCACAGATACGCAGTATTTT.

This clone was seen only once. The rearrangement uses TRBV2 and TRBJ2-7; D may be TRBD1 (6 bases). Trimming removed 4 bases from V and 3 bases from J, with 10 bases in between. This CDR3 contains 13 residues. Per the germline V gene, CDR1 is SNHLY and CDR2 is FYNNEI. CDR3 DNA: TGTGCCAGCAGTGGATGGGGGCGCTACGAGCAGTACTTC. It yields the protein CASSGWGRYEQYF.

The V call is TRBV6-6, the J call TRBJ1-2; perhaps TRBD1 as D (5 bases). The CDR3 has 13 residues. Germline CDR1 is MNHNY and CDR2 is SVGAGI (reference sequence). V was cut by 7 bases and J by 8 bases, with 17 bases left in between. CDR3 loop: CASTHGGGSGYTF. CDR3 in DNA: TGTGCCAGCACACACGGGGGGGGGAGCGGCTACACCTTC.

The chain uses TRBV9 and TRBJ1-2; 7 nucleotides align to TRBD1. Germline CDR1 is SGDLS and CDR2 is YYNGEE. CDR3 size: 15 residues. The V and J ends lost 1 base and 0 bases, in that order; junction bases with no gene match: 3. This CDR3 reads CASSVTGTANYGYTF. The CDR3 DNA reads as TGTGCCAGCAGCGTAACCGGGACAGCTAACTATGGCTACACCTTC.

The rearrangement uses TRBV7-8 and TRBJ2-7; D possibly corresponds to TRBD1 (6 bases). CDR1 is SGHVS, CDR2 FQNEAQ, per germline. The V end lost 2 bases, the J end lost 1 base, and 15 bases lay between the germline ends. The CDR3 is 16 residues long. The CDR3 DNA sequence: TGTGCCAGCAGCTTATCCCCCCAGGGGCTTTCCTACGAGCAGTACTTC. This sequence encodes CASSLSPQGLSYEQYF.

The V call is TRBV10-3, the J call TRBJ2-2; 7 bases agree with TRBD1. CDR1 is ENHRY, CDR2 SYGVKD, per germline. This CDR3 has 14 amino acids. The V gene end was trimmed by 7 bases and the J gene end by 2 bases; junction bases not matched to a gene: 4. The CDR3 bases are TGTGCCATCAACCGGGACAGAAACACCGGGGAGCTGTTTTTT. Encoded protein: CAINRDRNTGELFF.

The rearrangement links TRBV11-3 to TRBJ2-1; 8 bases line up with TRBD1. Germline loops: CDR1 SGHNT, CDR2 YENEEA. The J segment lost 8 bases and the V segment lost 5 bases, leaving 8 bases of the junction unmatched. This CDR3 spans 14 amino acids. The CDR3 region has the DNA TGTGCCAGCAGCACCACGGACAGGGCCGATGAGCAGTTCTTC. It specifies CASSTTDRADEQFF.